The next 5 T cell receptor beta chains were all read from a single sample in a study of T cell changes during pregnancy in multiple sclerosis. Clones were read by immunoSEQ multiplex PCR, and TCRdb kept only the in-frame ones, dropping some. The table lists more than 80,000 clones, approximately 91% of them singletons. The material was PBMCs, obtained in the first trimester of pregnancy. These receptors all stem from a female donor in good health, serving as a control in a pregnancy study. Some clones in this sample may be carry-over from other donors' samples.

The V gene is TRBV19, the J gene TRBJ1-3, with 7 bases aligning to TRBD1. The germline V gene encodes CDR1 LNHDA and CDR2 SQIVND (reference sequence). Trimming removed 7 bases from V and 4 bases from J; junction bases left unmatched: 10. This CDR3 spans 15 amino acids. CDR3 nucleotide sequence: TGTGCCAGTACTTACCCGACAGGGACCGGAAACACCATATATTTT. Amino acids: CASTYPTGTGNTIYF. The full variable domain, in which reference TRBV19 and TRBJ1-3 provide the parts outside the CDR3, is DGGITQSPKYLFRKEGQNVTLSCEQNLNHDAMYWYRQDPGQGLRLIYYSQIVNDFQKGDIAEGYSVSREKKESFPLTVTSAQKNPTAFYLCASTYPTGTGNTIYFGEGSWLTVV.

This rearrangement joins TRBV6-5 to TRBJ1-1; 9 nucleotides match TRBD1. Germline V gives CDR1 MNHEY, CDR2 SVGAGI. J lost 6 bases, V lost 4 bases, and 12 bases had no gene match. This CDR3 comprises 16 residues. The CDR3 coding sequence is TGTGCCAGCAGTTCACGGGACAGGGAAGGTTTGGCTGAAGCTTTCTTT. It yields the protein CASSSRDREGLAEAFF.

This chain uses TRBV9 with TRBJ2-5, with TRBD1 as a possible D gene (5 bases). Germline V CDR1 and CDR2: SGDLS, YYNGEE. Trimming pared 0 bases from V and 5 bases from J, leaving 14 bases between. This CDR3 has 15 residues. CDR3 protein: CASSVVGALGETQYF. Here the CDR3 DNA reads TGTGCCAGCAGCGTAGTTGGGGCATTGGGGGAGACCCAGTACTTC. Looking up the rest from reference TRBV9 and TRBJ2-5 gives the full variable domain: DSGVTQTPKHLITATGQRVTLRCSPRSGDLSVYWYQQSLDQGLQFLIQYYNGEERAKGNILERFSAQQFPDLHSELNLSSLELGDSALYFCASSVVGALGETQYFGPGTRLLVL.

The chain couples TRBV9 to TRBJ2-1; TRBD2 aligns across 10 bases. The germline gives CDR1 SGDLS, CDR2 YYNGEE. The CDR3 totals 16 residues. After removal of 4 bases from V and 6 bases from J, the junction contained 10 bases not matched to a gene. CDR3 in amino acids: CASSPPASGRSNEQFF. CDR3 sequence (DNA): TGTGCCAGCAGCCCACCAGCTAGCGGGAGAAGCAATGAGCAGTTCTTC.

This clone occurred once. J is TRBJ2-7 and V is TRBV5-5; 9 positions match TRBD2. Germline CDR1 SGHKS, CDR2 YYEKEE (reference sequence). CDR3 length: 14 residues. With 4 bases clipped from V and 4 bases from J, the junction kept 6 bases outside the gene matches. The CDR3 spells CASSRGGGDYEQYF. The CDR3 region has the DNA TGTGCCAGCAGCCGAGGCGGGGGGGATTACGAGCAGTACTTC.